The 18 T cell receptor beta chains given below trace back to one sample, sequenced in a study of radiation and T cells in renal cell carcinoma. Indicated time point: blood 4 weeks post-SBRT, at nephrectomy. The treatment denotes: 15 Gy SBRT to primary tumor, nephrectomy 4 weeks later. Data came from immunoSEQ multiplex PCR; TCRdb stores just in-frame clones and leaves some out. The sample holds tens of thousands of clones, roughly 80% seen once. The starting material was blood, obtained from a patient whose treatment included radiotherapy and nephrectomy. The receptors originated from a man aged 55 to 69 with renal cell carcinoma.

This chain connects TRBV30 to TRBJ1-1; unclear D gene. Per germline, CDR1 GTSNPN and CDR2 SVGIG (reference sequence). The CDR3 runs to 13 residues. V shed 7 bases and J shed 0 bases, with 12 bases lying between them. The CDR3 DNA is TGTGCCTACACGATAACAGTGAACACTGAAGCTTTCTTT. Residues: CAYTITVNTEAFF. Together with reference TRBV30 and TRBJ1-1, the CDR3 gives the full variable domain: SQTIHQWPATLVQPVGSPLSLECTVEGTSNPNLYWYRQAAGRGLQLLFYSVGIGQISSEVPQNLSASRPQDRQFILSSKKLLLSDSGFYLCAYTITVNTEAFFGQGTRLTVV.

This rearrangement joins TRBV7-2 to TRBJ1-3; D remains ambiguous. This CDR3 is built from 15 residues. Germline values: CDR1 SGHTA, CDR2 FQGNSA. Trimming shortened V by 1 base and J by 4 bases, and 11 bases separated the two germline ends. For the CDR3, the DNA is TGTGCCAGCAGCTTAGGGAGGGCGTGGGGAAACACCATATATTTT. It codes for CASSLGRAWGNTIYF.

This clone was picked up a small number of times. In nucleotides, the CDR3 is TGTGCCAGCAAAGGACAACATAAAGACACTGAAGCTTTCTTT. Protein product: CASKGQHKDTEAFF. The chain is built from TRBV18 and TRBJ1-1, with a tentative D call TRBD1 (5 bases). The CDR3 is 14 residues long. V lost 8 bases and J lost 3, with 16 bases in between. Germline-derived CDR1 and CDR2 are KGHSH and LQKENI.

This clone is termed medium-sized. The V gene is TRBV13, the J gene TRBJ2-3; D tentatively reads TRBD1 or TRBD2 (5 bases each). From germline, CDR1 is PRHDT and CDR2 FYEKMQ (reference sequence). This CDR3 spans 16 amino acids. Trimming shortened V by 3 bases and J by 3 bases, and 16 bases separated the two germline ends. The CDR3 bases are TGTGCCAGCAGCTTGATCTCTAGCTGGGGGACAGATACGCAGTATTTT. This encodes CASSLISSWGTDTQYF. Looking up the rest from reference TRBV13 and TRBJ2-3 gives the full variable domain: AAGVIQSPRHLIKEKRETATLKCYPIPRHDTVYWYQQGPGQDPQFLISFYEKMQSDKGSIPDRFSAQQFSDYHSELNMSSLELGDSALYFCASSLISSWGTDTQYFGPGTRLTVL.

Only a few counts were recorded for this clone. The V call is TRBV19, the J call TRBJ1-1; tentative D call: TRBD1 (6 bases). Trimming removed 2 bases at V and 2 bases at J, with 18 bases between. In germline, CDR1 is LNHDA, CDR2 SQIVND (reference sequence). CDR3 length equals 17 residues. The DNA of the CDR3 is TGTGCCAGTAGTATACTCCTATCGGGGGCGGGAAACACTGAAGCTTTCTTT. This translates into CASSILLSGAGNTEAFF.

The J gene is TRBJ2-2, the V gene TRBV14; D call uncertain. The germline CDR1 and CDR2 sequences are SGHDN and FVKESK. Trimming removed 6 bases from V and 4 bases from J, with 18 bases in between. The length of the CDR3 is 16 residues. This chain's CDR3 is CASSRSIDFRTGELFF. DNA of the CDR3: TGTGCCAGCAGTCGTAGCATAGACTTCCGCACCGGGGAGCTGTTTTTT.

The chain links TRBV19 to TRBJ2-5; D not certain. The CDR3 consists of 14 residues. V dropped 1 base and J dropped 1 base, with 7 bases sitting between them. Germline V gives CDR1 LNHDA, CDR2 SQIVND (reference sequence). CDR3 sequence: CASSIGPSQETQYF. The CDR3 DNA is TGTGCCAGTAGTATAGGGCCGAGCCAAGAGACCCAGTACTTC.

The sample holds a few counts of this clone. The chain links TRBV30 to TRBJ1-2; D gene ambiguous. CDR1 is GTSNPN, CDR2 SVGIG, per germline (reference sequence). V lost 4 bases to trimming and J lost 13 bases, with 16 bases between them. CDR3 length equals 11 residues. The CDR3 DNA sequence: TGTGCCTGGATGTTATATGGCCAAGGCACCTTC. It yields the protein CAWMLYGQGTF.

This chain connects TRBV11-3 to TRBJ2-1; no definite D call. V dropped 2 bases and J dropped 5 bases, with 10 bases sitting between them. The CDR3 is made up of 14 amino acids. From germline, CDR1 is SGHNT and CDR2 YENEEA. CDR3 protein: CASSLNLVHNEQFF. The CDR3 coding sequence is TGTGCCAGCAGCTTAAATCTAGTACACAATGAGCAGTTCTTC.

V usage is TRBV2 and J usage is TRBJ2-3; TRBD2 is a possible D gene (5 bases). Germline CDR1 reads SNHLY; CDR2 reads FYNNEI. The CDR3 runs to 14 residues. V was pared by 4 bases and J by 1 base, with 9 bases between. CDR3 DNA sequence: TGTGCCAGCAGTGTGAGGGTCGGCACAGATACGCAGTATTTT. Translated, it gives CASSVRVGTDTQYF. Combining the CDR3 with reference TRBV2 and TRBJ2-3 gives the whole variable domain EPEVTQTPSHQVTQMGQEVILRCVPISNHLYFYWYRQILGQKVEFLVSFYNNEISEKSEIFDDQFSVERPDGSNFTLKIRSTKLEDSAMYFCASSVRVGTDTQYFGPGTRLTVL.

The chain employs TRBV9 and TRBJ2-1, with TRBD2 matching over 7 bases. The germline V gene encodes CDR1 SGDLS and CDR2 YYNGEE. Trimming took 0 bases from V and 4 from J; bases not matched to a gene: 4. The CDR3 is 15 amino acids. The CDR3, as DNA: TGTGCCAGCAGCGTAGTAGGAGCGGGGTACAATGAGCAGTTCTTC. Protein sequence: CASSVVGAGYNEQFF. Filled out from reference TRBV9 and TRBJ2-1, the complete variable domain reads DSGVTQTPKHLITATGQRVTLRCSPRSGDLSVYWYQQSLDQGLQFLIQYYNGEERAKGNILERFSAQQFPDLHSELNLSSLELGDSALYFCASSVVGAGYNEQFFGPGTRLTVL.

The gene calls are TRBV5-1 and TRBJ1-4; 7 bases fit TRBD1. The germline CDR1 and CDR2 sequences are SGHRS and YFSETQ. The CDR3 loop spans 16 amino acids. Losses at the gene ends were 3 bases for V and 0 bases for J; bases not matched to a gene: 5. The CDR3 DNA reads as TGCGCCAGCAGCTCCCGACAGGGCCCAACTAATGAAAAACTGTTTTTT. Residues: CASSSRQGPTNEKLFF.

V and J are TRBV27 and TRBJ2-2; weak D call: TRBD2 (5 bases). The germline V gene encodes CDR1 MNHEY and CDR2 SMNVEV (reference sequence). The CDR3 extends over 12 amino acids. V was clipped by 6 bases and J by 3 bases, with 5 bases between them. In nucleotides, the CDR3 is TGTGCCAGCAGGGACTACACCGGGGAGCTGTTTTTT. It specifies CASRDYTGELFF.

This rearrangement joins TRBV28 to TRBJ1-6, with D maybe TRBD1 (6 bases). Germline values: CDR1 MDHEN, CDR2 SYDVKM. V lost 6 bases to trimming and J lost 5 bases, with 17 bases between them. The CDR3 spans 16 residues. The CDR3 is CASRITGFGNNSPLHF. The CDR3, as DNA: TGTGCCAGCAGGATAACAGGGTTCGGTAATAATTCACCCCTCCACTTT. Looking up the rest from reference TRBV28 and TRBJ1-6 gives the full variable domain: DVKVTQSSRYLVKRTGEKVFLECVQDMDHENMFWYRQDPGLGLRLIYFSYDVKMKEKGDIPEGYSVSREKKERFSLILESASTNQTSMYLCASRITGFGNNSPLHFGNGTRLTVT.

The chain carries TRBV7-9 and TRBJ1-2; possibly TRBD1 for D (5 bases). There are 12 residues in the CDR3. V lost 9 bases, J lost 3 bases, and 11 bases lay in between. The germline CDR1 and CDR2 sequences are SEHNR and FQNEAQ (reference sequence). The CDR3 is CASKGEDYGYTF. In DNA form, the CDR3 reads TGTGCCAGTAAAGGGGAGGACTATGGCTACACCTTC.

The gene calls are TRBV19 and TRBJ1-5, with D tentatively TRBD1 (5 bases). Trimming stripped 11 bases from V and 3 bases from J, with 14 bases between. Germline-derived CDR1 and CDR2 are LNHDA and SQIVND (reference sequence). CDR3 size: 13 residues. The CDR3 DNA reads as TGTGCCGTGGGCGCAGGGTTCAATCAGCCCCAGCATTTT. This encodes CAVGAGFNQPQHF.

This chain connects TRBV5-6 to TRBJ2-5; the D is unclear. The end of the DNA fits TRBJ2-7 better, so the J call may be wrong. CDR3 size: 12 residues. Germline V gene data show CDR1 as SGHDT and CDR2 as YYEEEE. CDR3: CASSERIYEQYF. CDR3 DNA sequence: TGTGCCAGCAGTGAAAGAATCTACGAGCAGTACTTC.

The gene calls are TRBV18 and TRBJ2-1; D gene ambiguous. V was pared by 2 bases and J by 4 bases, with 12 bases between. The germline gives CDR1 KGHSH, CDR2 LQKENI. This CDR3 region has 15 residues. This chain's CDR3 is CASSPVSVGYNEQFF. The CDR3 bases are TGTGCCAGCTCACCAGTATCGGTGGGGTACAATGAGCAGTTCTTC.